The next 3 T cell receptor beta chains were all read from a single sample in a study of cytomegalovirus exposure and HLA in healthy donors. It was with 60 Vbeta and 13 Jbeta primers that the PCR ran. The table came from immunoSEQ multiplex PCR; TCRdb's copy has only in-frame clones and leaves some out. The sample lists more than 95,000 clones, 80% occurring once. What was sequenced was PBMCs. These receptors were obtained from a man between 25 and 39 years old in good health and CMV-seropositive.

This chain links TRBV27 with TRBJ1-1; D is undetermined. Germline V gene sequence: CDR1 MNHEY, CDR2 SMNVEV (reference sequence). V was shortened by 3 bases and J by 1 base, with 6 bases between the two germline ends. This CDR3 spans 13 amino acids. CDR3 bases: TGTGCCAGCAGTTTCACCGGGAACACTGAAGCTTTCTTT. Protein sequence: CASSFTGNTEAFF.

The J gene is TRBJ2-3, the V gene TRBV5-4; 15 bases match TRBD2. Germline assignment: CDR1 SGHNT and CDR2 YYREEE (reference sequence). The CDR3 runs to 16 residues. With 2 bases clipped from V and 6 bases from J, the junction kept 4 bases outside the gene matches. CDR3 sequence: CASSLRTSGGGDTQYF. In DNA, the CDR3 is TGTGCCAGCAGCTTACGGACTAGCGGGGGGGGTGATACGCAGTATTTT.

This clone was seen just once. The chain is built from TRBV4-1 and TRBJ2-1; no definite D call. The CDR3 is 15 residues long. Trimming took 0 bases from V and 5 from J, leaving 11 bases between them. The germline V gene encodes CDR1 MGHRA and CDR2 YSYEKL. The CDR3 DNA is TGCGCCAGCAGCCAAGATAATCTAGGCGACAATGAGCAGTTCTTC. It specifies CASSQDNLGDNEQFF.